Listed here are 18 T cell receptor beta chains from one sample, sequenced in a study of CD8 T cells in Susac syndrome. RNA amounts of about 0.5 to 1 ug underwent reverse transcription with random hexamers. From the immunoSEQ multiplex PCR reads, TCRdb called clonotypes with MiXCR, one entry per CDR3 protein. This sample has about 120,000 distinct CDR3 sequences, with 80% to 95% found just once. Sequenced sample: CD4+ T cells from PBMCs. The source is a human donor in good health.

This chain connects TRBV5-6 to TRBJ2-7; D not resolved. Germline V CDR1 and CDR2: SGHDT, YYEEEE. V lost 3 bases, J lost 2 bases, and 18 bases lay in between. The CDR3 is 16 amino acids. CDR3 in amino acids: CASSSLENGNTYEQYF. CDR3 DNA sequence: TGTGCCAGCAGCTCCCTGGAAAACGGAAATACCTACGAGCAGTACTTC.

The J gene is TRBJ2-2, the V gene TRBV6-2 or TRBV6-3; tentative D call: TRBD2 (6 bases). Trimming cost V 4 bases and J 5 bases, with 17 bases left between them. There are 16 residues in the CDR3. Germline CDR1 and CDR2: MNHEY and SVGEGT. This chain's CDR3 is CASSLQTGGPTGELFF. In DNA form, the CDR3 reads TGTGCCAGCAGTTTACAAACCGGAGGGCCTACCGGGGAGCTGTTTTTT.

The rearrangement links TRBV19 to TRBJ1-1; D unresolved. There are 14 residues in the CDR3. The germline gives CDR1 LNHDA, CDR2 SQIVND (reference sequence). With 0 bases removed from V and 0 bases from J, the gap between germline ends came to 5 bases. The CDR3 region is CASSIDSVNTEAFF. CDR3 in DNA: TGTGCCAGTAGTATAGATTCGGTGAACACTGAAGCTTTCTTT.

This clonotype occurred once. This sequence joins TRBV6-4 and TRBJ1-1; D gene ambiguous. The CDR3 totals 12 residues. Germline values: CDR1 MRHNA, CDR2 SNTAGT. Trimming shortened V by 8 bases and J by 1 base, and 8 bases separated the two germline ends. Here the CDR3 reads CASPPANTEAFF. CDR3 sequence (DNA): TGTGCCAGCCCTCCCGCGAACACTGAAGCTTTCTTT.

This chain uses TRBV9 with TRBJ2-7; 7 bases align to TRBD1. This CDR3 has 15 amino acids. J was trimmed by 3 bases and V by 3 bases; bases with no gene match: 9. CDR1 is SGDLS, CDR2 YYNGEE, per germline. CDR3 sequence reads: CASSAVGDSLYEQYF. The CDR3, as DNA: TGTGCCAGCAGCGCGGTCGGGGACAGCCTCTACGAGCAGTACTTC. The variable domain in full, completed from reference TRBV9 and TRBJ2-7, reads DSGVTQTPKHLITATGQRVTLRCSPRSGDLSVYWYQQSLDQGLQFLIQYYNGEERAKGNILERFSAQQFPDLHSELNLSSLELGDSALYFCASSAVGDSLYEQYFGPGTRLTVT.

This chain uses TRBV20-1 with TRBJ2-4, with D tentatively TRBD2 (7 bases). Germline CDR1 DFQATT, CDR2 SNEGSKA (reference sequence). Trimming left V 1 base short and J 10 bases short, with 11 bases between. The CDR3 has 12 residues. In DNA form, the CDR3 reads TGCAGTGCTAGAGCGGCGGGGGCTATTCAGTACTTC. It codes for CSARAAGAIQYF.

V is TRBV30 and J is TRBJ2-7, with TRBD1 as a possible D gene (6 bases). Germline-derived CDR1 and CDR2 are GTSNPN and SVGIG (reference sequence). Trimming shortened V by 3 bases and J by 6 bases, and 12 bases separated the two germline ends. The CDR3 consists of 12 residues. CDR3 nucleotides: TGTGCCTGGAGCCTACAGGGTCCCGAGCAGTACTTC. This sequence encodes CAWSLQGPEQYF.

This sequence joins TRBV6-2 or TRBV6-3 and TRBJ2-1; possibly TRBD1 or TRBD2 for D (5 bases each). Trimming pared 5 bases from V and 4 bases from J, leaving 12 bases between. The CDR3 covers 14 residues. Germline-derived CDR1 and CDR2 are MNHEY and SVGEGT. Here the CDR3 DNA reads TGTGCCAGCAGTCTTCAGAGGGGTTACAATGAGCAGTTCTTC. Its translation: CASSLQRGYNEQFF.

The V call is TRBV2, the J call TRBJ1-5; D is undetermined. Trimming stripped 1 base from V and 4 bases from J, with 5 bases between. Germline V gene sequence: CDR1 SNHLY, CDR2 FYNNEI. This CDR3 has 13 residues. The CDR3 region is CASSEDFNQPQHF. The CDR3 region has the DNA TGTGCCAGCAGTGAAGACTTTAATCAGCCCCAGCATTTT.

The V call is TRBV7-6, the J call TRBJ2-7, with 13 nucleotides matching TRBD2. J lost 2 bases, V lost 5 bases, and 9 bases had no gene match. The CDR3 is 17 residues long. Germline lookup yields CDR1 SGHVS and CDR2 FNYEAQ. The CDR3 DNA follows: TGTGCCAGCAGCCCGCCGGGACTAGCGGGACTAACCTACGAGCAGTACTTC. Amino acid sequence: CASSPPGLAGLTYEQYF. The whole variable domain, filled in from reference TRBV7-6 and TRBJ2-7, reads GAGVSQSPRYKVTKRGQDVALRCDPISGHVSLYWYRQALGQGPEFLTYFNYEAQQDKSGLPNDRFSAERPEGSISTLTIQRTEQRDSAMYRCASSPPGLAGLTYEQYFGPGTRLTVT.

The rearrangement links TRBV15 to TRBJ1-2; D is possibly TRBD1 (5 bases). In germline, CDR1 is LNHNV, CDR2 YYDKDF (reference sequence). V was trimmed by 1 base and J by 0 bases, leaving 9 bases between them. The CDR3 covers 15 residues. The CDR3 protein is CATSRGGTANYGYTF. CDR3 nucleotides: TGTGCCACCAGCAGAGGGGGGACGGCTAACTATGGCTACACCTTC.

J is TRBJ1-5 and V is TRBV12-3 or TRBV12-4; weak D call: TRBD1 (5 bases). The length of the CDR3 is 14 residues. The V gene lost 6 bases and the J gene lost 3 bases, with 12 bases spanning the gap. CDR3 residues: CASRPGTPNQPQHF. DNA of the CDR3: TGTGCCAGCAGACCTGGGACTCCCAATCAGCCCCAGCATTTT.

The chain carries TRBV7-2 and TRBJ2-7; TRBD1 agrees at 8 bases. Germline V lookup: CDR1 SGHTA, CDR2 FQGNSA. This CDR3 contains 15 residues. Trimming at V came to 5 bases and at J to 2 bases, leaving 8 bases not matched to a gene. The CDR3 DNA follows: TGTGCCAGCAGCCCTGTGGTGGGACAGGCCTACGAGCAGTACTTC. It codes for CASSPVVGQAYEQYF.

The CDR3 here is CASSPGSGRSTDTQYF. The CDR3 DNA reads TGTGCCAGCAGCCCCGGTTCGGGGAGGAGCACAGATACGCAGTATTTT. The gene calls are TRBV6-1 and TRBJ2-3, with D maybe TRBD2 (6 bases). V lost 6 bases to trimming and J lost 0 bases, with 16 bases between them. The CDR3 contains 16 residues. Germline CDR1 and CDR2: MNHNS and SASEGT.

J is TRBJ1-1 and V is TRBV7-2; D uncertain. Germline V lookup: CDR1 SGHTA, CDR2 FQGNSA. CDR3 length: 14 residues. V was shortened by 2 bases and J by 2 bases, with 9 bases between the two germline ends. The CDR3 region is CASSLPEENTEAFF. The CDR3 DNA reads TGTGCCAGCAGCTTACCGGAGGAAAACACTGAAGCTTTCTTT. Full variable domain (rest looked up from reference TRBV7-2 and TRBJ1-1): GAGVSQSPSNKVTEKGKDVELRCDPISGHTALYWYRQSLGQGLEFLIYFQGNSAPDKSGLPSDRFSAERTGGSVSTLTIQRTQQEDSAVYLCASSLPEENTEAFFGQGTRLTVV.

The chain is built from TRBV18 and TRBJ2-1; 10 positions match TRBD2. Germline trimming cut 1 base from V and 0 bases from J; bases unmatched to any gene: 9. This CDR3 region has 19 residues. CDR1 is KGHSH, CDR2 LQKENI, per germline. The CDR3 DNA follows: TGTGCCAGCTCACCACTAGGTCTAGCGGGGGAGAGCTCCTACAATGAGCAGTTCTTC. Amino acid sequence: CASSPLGLAGESSYNEQFF.

The J gene is TRBJ2-1, the V gene TRBV2, with D uncertain. In germline, CDR1 is SNHLY, CDR2 FYNNEI. CDR3 length: 14 amino acids. The V and J ends lost 4 bases and 1 base respectively, with 8 bases between them. In DNA form, the CDR3 reads TGTGCCAGCAGTGGGCTAGGATCCTACAATGAGCAGTTCTTC. The encoded protein is CASSGLGSYNEQFF.

V and J are TRBV13 and TRBJ2-7; TRBD2 agrees at 8 bases. Trimming removed 6 bases from V and 2 bases from J; junction bases left unmatched: 12. This CDR3 has 16 residues. Germline V CDR1 and CDR2: PRHDT, FYEKMQ (reference sequence). The CDR3 DNA is TGTGCCAGCAGTTCTAGGCGGACTAGCAGCGCCTACGAGCAGTACTTC. It is translated as CASSSRRTSSAYEQYF.